Following are 32 T cell receptor beta chains from one sample sequenced in a study of cytotoxic CD8 clonotypes in ibrutinib-treated CLL. The repertoire was sequenced with immunoSEQ multiplex PCR; TCRdb's copy has only in-frame clones and lacks some. The sample yields some 170,000 clones, approximately 90% seen once. This sample comprised PBMCs, obtained at disease progression, from a patient treated with ibrutinib. These receptors originate from a human donor with chronic lymphocytic leukemia.

The rearrangement joins TRBV30 to TRBJ1-2; D is perhaps TRBD1 (6 bases). V was trimmed by 6 bases and J by 4 bases, leaving 18 bases between them. The CDR3 extends over 14 amino acids. Germline values: CDR1 GTSNPN, CDR2 SVGIG (reference sequence). The DNA for the CDR3 is TGTGCCTGTTGGGGCCGGGACACAATCTATGGCTACACCTTC. Translation gives CACWGRDTIYGYTF.

The gene calls are TRBV5-1 and TRBJ2-3; 9 bases are a match to TRBD2. CDR1 and CDR2 (germline): SGHRS, YFSETQ. Germline trimming cut 4 bases from V and 2 bases from J; bases unmatched to any gene: 8. This CDR3 has 16 amino acids. This CDR3 is CASSPRLAGTTDTQYF. The CDR3 DNA reads as TGCGCCAGCAGCCCCAGGCTAGCGGGGACCACAGATACGCAGTATTTT.

The V call is TRBV5-1, the J call TRBJ2-2; tentatively, D is TRBD1 (5 bases). The ends were cut back, 4 bases at V and 4 bases at J, with 14 bases in the middle. This CDR3 has 15 amino acids. Germline V gene lookup returns CDR1 SGHRS and CDR2 YFSETQ. CDR3 region: CASSLPGISTGELFF. The CDR3 DNA is TGCGCCAGCAGCCTCCCAGGGATTAGCACCGGGGAGCTGTTTTTT.

The chain is built from TRBV27 and TRBJ2-7; TRBD2 might be the D (6 bases). There are 13 residues in the CDR3. Germline values: CDR1 MNHEY, CDR2 SMNVEV (reference sequence). Deletions cut 3 bases from V and 5 bases from J, with 11 bases between. The CDR3 protein is CASSFGGLNEQYF. The CDR3 nucleotides read TGTGCCAGCAGTTTCGGGGGTTTGAACGAGCAGTACTTC.

J is TRBJ1-1 and V is TRBV19; no reliable D call. V gave up 9 bases and J gave up 1 base, with 15 bases separating them. CDR1 LNHDA and CDR2 SQIVND come from the germline V gene (reference sequence). The CDR3 spans 14 residues. The CDR3 DNA follows: TGTGCCAGCCTCAGGTGGGCGGAGAACACTGAAGCTTTCTTT. It is translated as CASLRWAENTEAFF.

V gene TRBV4-1 combines with J gene TRBJ1-5; TRBD1 is a possible D gene (6 bases). Germline V gene data show CDR1 as MGHRA and CDR2 as YSYEKL. The length of the CDR3 is 16 residues. Trimming removed 1 base at V and 1 base at J, with 11 bases between. The CDR3 DNA sequence: TGCGCCAGCAGCCAAGTTTTAGGGGGGAGCAATCAGCCCCAGCATTTT. As protein: CASSQVLGGSNQPQHF.

This sequence joins TRBV7-3 and TRBJ2-5; perhaps TRBD2 as D (6 bases). CDR3 length: 15 amino acids. Germline V lookup: CDR1 SGHTA, CDR2 FQGTGA. Trimming took 5 bases from V and 1 from J, leaving 14 bases between them. This chain's CDR3 is CASSANVGSQETQYF. CDR3 in DNA: TGTGCCAGCAGCGCAAACGTCGGGAGCCAAGAGACCCAGTACTTC.

V gene TRBV27 combines with J gene TRBJ1-3; D unresolved. Trimming stripped 6 bases from V and 0 bases from J, with 12 bases between. The CDR3 loop spans 15 amino acids. CDR1 MNHEY and CDR2 SMNVEV come from the germline V gene (reference sequence). The CDR3 loop is CASSPIDDSGNTIYF. The DNA of the CDR3 is TGTGCCAGCAGCCCCATAGATGACTCTGGAAACACCATATATTTT.

The rearrangement uses TRBV11-2 and TRBJ2-7, with D perhaps TRBD1 or TRBD2 (5 bases each). CDR3 length: 14 amino acids. V lost 5 bases, J lost 4 bases, and 15 bases lay in between. Germline V gene sequence: CDR1 SGHAT, CDR2 FQNNGV. The CDR3 loop reads CASSRNRDGYEQYF. The CDR3 DNA reads as TGTGCCAGCAGCCGAAACCGGGACGGATACGAGCAGTACTTC.

Only a few counts were recorded for this clone. This sequence joins TRBV6-1 and TRBJ2-7; TRBD2 is a possible D gene (6 bases). V was pared by 0 bases and J by 3 bases, with 15 bases between. CDR1 is MNHNS, CDR2 SASEGT, per germline. The CDR3 length is 16 residues. CDR3 nucleotide sequence: TGTGCCAGCAGTGAAGCGCTGGAGGGCTGGGGCTACGAGCAGTACTTC. It translates to CASSEALEGWGYEQYF.

V usage is TRBV14 and J usage is TRBJ2-7; D not resolved. Between the trimmed V and J ends, which lost 1 base and 4 bases, there was a span of 14 bases. CDR3 length: 15 residues. CDR1 is SGHDN, CDR2 FVKESK, per germline. Here the CDR3 DNA reads TGTGCCAGCAGCCAAGGATTATCGGCCCTTTACGAGCAGTACTTC. This encodes CASSQGLSALYEQYF.

The rearrangement joins TRBV7-2 to TRBJ2-5, with 15 bases that match TRBD2. CDR1 is SGHTA, CDR2 FQGNSA, per germline. Germline trimming cut 5 bases from V and 5 bases from J; bases unmatched to any gene: 9. The CDR3 is 17 residues long. The CDR3 here is CASSTRTSGRARETQYF. The CDR3 DNA reads TGTGCCAGCAGCACAAGGACTAGCGGGAGGGCGAGGGAGACCCAGTACTTC.

The chain employs TRBV11-2 and TRBJ2-3; D uncertain. Trimming removed 4 bases at V and 2 bases at J, with 7 bases between. The CDR3 sequence is 13 residues long. Looked up from germline, CDR1 is SGHAT and CDR2 is FQNNGV. CDR3 nucleotide sequence: TGTGCCAGCAGCTATGGTCTCACAGATACGCAGTATTTT. It translates to CASSYGLTDTQYF.

This chain connects TRBV25-1 to TRBJ1-2; 9 nucleotides match TRBD1. The junction had 10 bases not matched to a gene; V was cut back by 6 bases and J by 2 bases. This CDR3 spans 16 amino acids. CDR1 is MGHDK and CDR2 is SYGVNS in the germline V gene. The CDR3 DNA is TGTGCCAGCAGAGGAACACGGACAGGGGACAACTATGGCTACACCTTC. Its translation is CASRGTRTGDNYGYTF.

The rearrangement uses TRBV11-2 and TRBJ2-7; no reliable D call. Trimming took off 5 bases at V and 3 bases at J, with 5 bases between the two ends. CDR3 length equals 11 residues. In germline, CDR1 is SGHAT, CDR2 FQNNGV. CDR3 sequence: CASSDFYEQYF. Here the CDR3 DNA reads TGTGCCAGCAGCGATTTCTACGAGCAGTACTTC.

The V and J genes are TRBV29-1 and TRBJ1-3; D is possibly TRBD1 (6 bases). Germline CDR1 and CDR2: SQVTM and ANQGSEA. The CDR3 length is 15 residues. The ends were cut back, 6 bases at V and 2 bases at J, with 17 bases in the middle. CDR3 bases: TGCAGCGTAGGCCGGGACACGGGACCTGGAAACACCATATATTTT. Protein sequence: CSVGRDTGPGNTIYF.

This clone came up once. The rearrangement joins TRBV5-1 to TRBJ1-1, with a tentative D call TRBD1 (6 bases). Trimming stripped 5 bases from V and 6 bases from J, with 17 bases between. Germline values: CDR1 SGHRS, CDR2 YFSETQ. CDR3 size: 14 residues. Here the CDR3 reads CASRLQGSGSEAFF. The CDR3 DNA sequence: TGCGCCAGCAGGTTGCAGGGGAGTGGCTCTGAAGCTTTCTTT.

V usage is TRBV7-9 and J usage is TRBJ2-1, with D perhaps TRBD1 or TRBD2 (5 bases each). The V end lost 3 bases, the J end lost 14 bases, and 20 bases lay between the germline ends. From germline, CDR1 is SEHNR and CDR2 FQNEAQ (reference sequence). This CDR3 has 14 residues. The DNA for the CDR3 is TGTGCCAGCAGCTTTTTTCGGGACCCTAGTAATGAGTTCTTC. It encodes CASSFFRDPSNEFF.

This sequence joins TRBV7-9 and TRBJ2-3; tentative D call: TRBD1 (5 bases). The germline V gene encodes CDR1 SEHNR and CDR2 FQNEAQ (reference sequence). The CDR3 consists of 19 residues. The V end was cut by 2 bases, the J end by 4 bases, with 25 bases between. CDR3 nucleotide sequence: TGTGCCAGCAGCTTATACGCGCTGAATGTGGTGTGGGGCCCAGATACGCAGTATTTT. Encoded protein: CASSLYALNVVWGPDTQYF. Using reference TRBV7-9 and TRBJ2-3 for the parts outside the CDR3, the full variable domain is DTGVSQNPRHKITKRGQNVTFRCDPISEHNRLYWYRQTLGQGPEFLTYFQNEAQLEKSRLLSDRFSAERPKGSFSTLEIQRTEQGDSAMYLCASSLYALNVVWGPDTQYFGPGTRLTVL.

The gene calls are TRBV2 and TRBJ1-2; D gene uncertain. CDR3 size: 13 residues. Deletions cut 4 bases from V and 1 base from J, with 7 bases between. Germline loops: CDR1 SNHLY, CDR2 FYNNEI. The CDR3 nucleotides are TGTGCCAGCAGTGCTAACATTAACTATGGCTACACCTTC. This encodes CASSANINYGYTF. Combining the CDR3 with reference TRBV2 and TRBJ1-2 gives the whole variable domain EPEVTQTPSHQVTQMGQEVILRCVPISNHLYFYWYRQILGQKVEFLVSFYNNEISEKSEIFDDQFSVERPDGSNFTLKIRSTKLEDSAMYFCASSANINYGYTFGSGTRLTVV.

The chain recombines TRBV28 with TRBJ1-2, with 7 bases aligning to TRBD1. Per germline, CDR1 MDHEN and CDR2 SYDVKM. The CDR3 contains 14 residues. V trimming: 5 bases; J trimming: 4 bases; junction bases outside the gene matches: 7. CDR3 nucleotides: TGTGCCAGCAGTCTCCGACAGGGCATCTATGGCTACACCTTC. As protein: CASSLRQGIYGYTF.

This chain uses TRBV5-1 with TRBJ2-4; 8 bases map to TRBD1. With V trimmed by 0 bases and J by 6 bases, 5 bases remained unmatched. The CDR3 runs to 15 residues. The V gene's germline CDR1 is SGHRS and CDR2 YFSETQ. CDR3 DNA sequence: TGCGCCAGCAGCTTGGTGGCAGGGGGCAGAAACATTCAGTACTTC. Translation: CASSLVAGGRNIQYF.

CDR3 protein: CASSLANNEQFF. The CDR3 region has the DNA TGCGCCAGCAGCTTGGCGAACAATGAGCAGTTCTTC. The chain is built from TRBV5-1 and TRBJ2-1, with unresolved D. The CDR3 length is 12 residues. The germline gives CDR1 SGHRS, CDR2 YFSETQ. Trimming removed 0 bases from V and 5 bases from J, with 3 bases in between.

The V call is TRBV19, the J call TRBJ1-2; D remains ambiguous. Germline CDR1 reads LNHDA; CDR2 reads SQIVND (reference sequence). The CDR3 consists of 12 residues. Trimming shortened V by 1 base and J by 7 bases, and 7 bases separated the two germline ends. In nucleotides, the CDR3 is TGTGCCAGTAGTATAGTGGGGAGTGGCTACACCTTC. It yields the protein CASSIVGSGYTF.

This chain joins TRBV5-6 and TRBJ2-5; D possibly corresponds to TRBD1 (6 bases). The length of the CDR3 is 13 residues. The V gene lost 6 bases and the J gene lost 5 bases, with 14 bases spanning the gap. CDR1 SGHDT and CDR2 YYEEEE come from the germline V gene. The CDR3 here is CASKRGQTETQYF. The CDR3 bases are TGTGCCAGCAAACGAGGACAGACGGAGACCCAGTACTTC.

CDR3 protein: CASSLEGGRNNEQFF. The DNA for the CDR3 is TGTGCCAGCAGCTTAGAGGGGGGGCGTAACAATGAGCAGTTCTTC. This chain joins TRBV11-1 and TRBJ2-1, with D perhaps TRBD2 (7 bases). CDR3 length equals 15 residues. Per germline, CDR1 SGHAT and CDR2 FQDESV (reference sequence). V was pared by 1 base and J by 5 bases, with 12 bases between.

This chain links TRBV4-1 with TRBJ2-1; tentatively, D is TRBD1 (5 bases). Germline V gene sequence: CDR1 MGHRA, CDR2 YSYEKL. V shed 4 bases and J shed 8 bases, with 15 bases lying between them. This CDR3 has 14 residues. The CDR3 protein is CASSPADTMDEQFF. The CDR3 DNA follows: TGCGCCAGCAGCCCTGCGGACACTATGGATGAGCAGTTCTTC.

This sequence joins TRBV6-5 and TRBJ2-1, with a tentative D call TRBD2 (6 bases). Trimming removed 8 bases from V and 1 base from J, with 12 bases in between. The CDR3 sequence is 14 residues long. Germline CDR1 MNHEY, CDR2 SVGAGI. The CDR3 is CASRRAGSYNEQFF. CDR3 sequence (DNA): TGTGCCAGCCGGAGGGCAGGGTCCTACAATGAGCAGTTCTTC.

CDR3 coding DNA: TGTGCCACCAGCGAATTGGGGGTGAACACTGAAGCTTTCTTT. Translated, it gives CATSELGVNTEAFF. The rearrangement links TRBV15 to TRBJ1-1; a weak D match, TRBD1 (5 bases). V lost 5 bases and J 0 bases, leaving 10 bases between the germline ends. CDR1 is LNHNV, CDR2 YYDKDF, per germline (reference sequence). This CDR3 spans 14 amino acids.

This clone was seen more than once but under ten times. This chain joins TRBV14 and TRBJ1-1; no firm D call. Trimming removed 4 bases from V and 6 bases from J, with 6 bases in between. CDR1 is SGHDN, CDR2 FVKESK, per germline. This CDR3 is 11 amino acids long. CDR3 sequence (DNA): TGTGCCAGCAGCCCCCACGCTGAAGCTTTCTTT. Amino acid sequence: CASSPHAEAFF.

This clone was seen more than once but under ten times. The chain carries TRBV2 and TRBJ1-5; weak D call: TRBD1 (5 bases). CDR1 and CDR2 (germline): SNHLY, FYNNEI. Trimming left V 6 bases short and J 7 bases short, with 13 bases between. The CDR3 loop spans 13 amino acids. The CDR3 DNA reads TGTGCCAGCAGGGGGACCGACCCACAGCCCCAGCATTTT. This encodes CASRGTDPQPQHF.

The V gene is TRBV15, the J gene TRBJ2-7; 8 bases are shared with TRBD2. The V gene end was trimmed by 0 bases and the J gene end by 1 base; junction bases not matched to a gene: 5. This CDR3 has 16 amino acids. Per germline, CDR1 LNHNV and CDR2 YYDKDF (reference sequence). In nucleotides, the CDR3 is TGTGCCACCAGCAGAGATACTAGCGGTTATTCCTACGAGCAGTACTTC. As protein: CATSRDTSGYSYEQYF.